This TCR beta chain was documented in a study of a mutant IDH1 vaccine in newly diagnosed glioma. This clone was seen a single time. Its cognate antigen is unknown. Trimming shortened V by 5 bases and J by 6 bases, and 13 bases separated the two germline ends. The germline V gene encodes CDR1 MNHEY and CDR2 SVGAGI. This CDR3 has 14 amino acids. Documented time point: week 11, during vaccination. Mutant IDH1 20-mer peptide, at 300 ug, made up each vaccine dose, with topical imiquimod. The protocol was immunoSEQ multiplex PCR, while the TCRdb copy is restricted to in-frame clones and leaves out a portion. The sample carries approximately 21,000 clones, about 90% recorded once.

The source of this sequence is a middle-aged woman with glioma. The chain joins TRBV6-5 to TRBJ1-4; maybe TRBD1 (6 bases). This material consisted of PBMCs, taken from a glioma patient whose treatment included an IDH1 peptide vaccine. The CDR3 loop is CASSSQGKDEKLFF. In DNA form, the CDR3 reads TGTGCCAGCAGTAGTCAGGGGAAGGATGAAAAACTGTTTTTT.